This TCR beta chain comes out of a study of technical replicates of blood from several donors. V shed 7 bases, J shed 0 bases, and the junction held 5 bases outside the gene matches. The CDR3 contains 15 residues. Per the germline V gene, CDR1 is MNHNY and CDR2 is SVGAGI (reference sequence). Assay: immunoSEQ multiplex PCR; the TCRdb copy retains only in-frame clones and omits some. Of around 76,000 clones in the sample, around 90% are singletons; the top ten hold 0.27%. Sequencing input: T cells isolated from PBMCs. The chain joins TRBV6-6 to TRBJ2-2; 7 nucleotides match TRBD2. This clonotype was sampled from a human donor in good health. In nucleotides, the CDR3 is TGTGCCAGCAAAAAGCGGGACGCGAACACCGGGGAGCTGTTTTTT. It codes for CASKKRDANTGELFF.